This TCR beta chain is from a study of blood T cell repertoires in COVID-19. Study-wide context: T cells, B-cell-depleted T cells, or PBMCs supplied cDNA or gDNA.

The germline V gene has CDR1 LNHDA and CDR2 SQIVND (reference sequence). The CDR3 totals 13 residues. V lost 6 bases to trimming and J lost 8 bases; unmatched junction nucleotides: 8. How the authors handled the data: Amplified reference gene primers provided the basis for estimating nucleated cell counts. Here immunoSEQ multiplex PCR was the method, and the copy in TCRdb shows in-frame clones only, minus some. V and J calls and clone size are given by that table; D and trimming were obtained from the DNA. The table lists a few hundred thousand clones, around nine tenths of them singletons, with roughly 9.4% in the top ten. The cohort comprised adults aged roughly 18 to 95 years residing in about two dozen US areas.

This chain uses TRBV19 with TRBJ1-2, with 8 nucleotides matching TRBD1. Sequencing input: PBMCs or T cells enriched from blood (not recorded which). This TCR came from a woman in her forties or fifties who had recovered from COVID-19. Here the CDR3 DNA reads TGTGCCAGTAGCCCGACAGGGGTCCGCGGCTACACCTTC. This gives the protein CASSPTGVRGYTF.